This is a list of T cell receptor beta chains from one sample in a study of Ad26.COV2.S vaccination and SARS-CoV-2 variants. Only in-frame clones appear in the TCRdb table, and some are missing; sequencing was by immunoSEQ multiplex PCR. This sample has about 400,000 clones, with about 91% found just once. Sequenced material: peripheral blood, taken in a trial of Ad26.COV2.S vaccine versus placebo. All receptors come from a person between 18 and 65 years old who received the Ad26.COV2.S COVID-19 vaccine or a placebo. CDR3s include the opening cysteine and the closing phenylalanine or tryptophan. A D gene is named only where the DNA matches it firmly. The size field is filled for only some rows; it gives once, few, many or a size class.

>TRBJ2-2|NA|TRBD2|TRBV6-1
CASSEVSGSSGELFF
TGTGCCAGCAGTGAGGTTAGCGGGAGTAGCGGGGAGCTGTTTTTT
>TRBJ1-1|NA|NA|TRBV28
CASSLPGLPNTEAFF
TGTGCCAGCAGTTTGCCGGGGCTCCCGAACACTGAAGCTTTCTTT
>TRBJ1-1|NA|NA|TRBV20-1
CSASDRMNTEAFF
TGCAGTGCTAGTGACAGGATGAACACTGAAGCTTTCTTT
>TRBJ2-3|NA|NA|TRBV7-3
CASSLSPGGTDTQYF
TGTGCCAGCAGCTTAAGTCCGGGGGGCACAGATACGCAGTATTTT
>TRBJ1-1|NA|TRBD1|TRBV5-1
CASSLAGTGAMNTEAFF
TGCGCCAGCAGCTTGGCGGGGACAGGGGCCATGAACACTGAAGCTTTCTTT
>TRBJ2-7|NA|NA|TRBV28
CASSSISVLGSYEQYF
TGTGCCAGCAGTTCAATCTCGGTTCTGGGGAGCTACGAGCAGTACTTC
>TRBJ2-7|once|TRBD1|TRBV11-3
CASSQLGQGVREQYF
TGTGCCAGCAGCCAACTGGGACAGGGGGTTAGAGAGCAGTACTTC
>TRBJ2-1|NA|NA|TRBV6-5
CASSLATSSYNEQFF
TGTGCCAGCAGTTTAGCGACAAGCTCCTACAATGAGCAGTTCTTC
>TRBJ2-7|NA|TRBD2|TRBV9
CASSSSGGEQYF
TGTGCCAGCAGCTCCTCGGGAGGCGAGCAGTACTTC
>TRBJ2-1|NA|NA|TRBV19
CASSIWRFNEQFF
TGTGCCAGTAGTATATGGCGGTTCAATGAGCAGTTCTTC
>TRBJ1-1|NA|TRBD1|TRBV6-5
CASNKEGARGEAFF
TGTGCCAGCAACAAGGAGGGGGCGCGAGGAGAAGCTTTCTTT
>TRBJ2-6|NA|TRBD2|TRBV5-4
CASRGLAGDTSGANVLTF
TGTGCCAGCAGGGGGCTAGCGGGAGACACCTCTGGGGCCAACGTCCTGACTTTC
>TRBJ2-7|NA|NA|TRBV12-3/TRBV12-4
CASSFGVGYEQYF
TGTGCCAGCAGTTTTGGGGTCGGCTACGAGCAGTACTTC
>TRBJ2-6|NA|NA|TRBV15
CATSQAGSGANVLTF
TGTGCCACCTCCCAAGCGGGCTCTGGGGCCAACGTCCTGACTTTC
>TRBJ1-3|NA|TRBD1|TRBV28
CASRSGGAGNTIYF
TGTGCCAGCAGGTCAGGGGGAGCTGGAAACACCATATATTTT
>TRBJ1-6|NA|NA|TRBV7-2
CASSLAVSHNSPLHF
TGTGCCAGCAGCTTAGCTGTCAGCCATAATTCACCCCTCCACTTT
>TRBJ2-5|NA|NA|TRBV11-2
CASSLGQQETQYF
TGTGCCAGCAGCTTAGGACAGCAAGAGACCCAGTACTTC
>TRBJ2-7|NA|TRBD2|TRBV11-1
CASSSGLAGEQYF
TGTGCCAGCAGCTCGGGACTAGCGGGGGAGCAGTACTTC
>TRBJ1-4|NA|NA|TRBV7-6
CASSPRVRLREKLFF
TGTGCCAGCAGCCCTCGGGTCAGGTTGAGGGAAAAACTGTTTTTT
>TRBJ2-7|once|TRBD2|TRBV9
CASSEGLAGVEQYF
TGTGCCAGCAGCGAGGGACTAGCGGGAGTCGAGCAGTACTTC
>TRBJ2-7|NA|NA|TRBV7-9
CASSGLGGESYEQYF
TGTGCCAGCAGTGGTCTTGGCGGGGAATCCTACGAGCAGTACTTC
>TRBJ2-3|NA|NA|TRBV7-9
CASSGAGLSSTDTQYF
TGTGCCAGCAGCGGCGCGGGACTTTCTAGCACAGATACGCAGTATTTT
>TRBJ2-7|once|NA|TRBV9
CASSPEGRWYEQYF
TGTGCCAGCAGCCCAGAGGGGAGATGGTACGAGCAGTACTTC
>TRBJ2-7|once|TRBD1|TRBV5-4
CASSQDRGLYEQYF
TGTGCCAGCAGCCAGGACAGGGGGCTCTACGAGCAGTACTTC
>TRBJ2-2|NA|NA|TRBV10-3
CAISGSNAGELFF
TGTGCCATCAGTGGGTCCAACGCCGGGGAGCTGTTTTTT
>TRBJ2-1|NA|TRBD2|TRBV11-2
CASSPGLAGPGQFF
TGTGCCAGCAGCCCGGGACTAGCGGGGCCTGGGCAGTTCTTC
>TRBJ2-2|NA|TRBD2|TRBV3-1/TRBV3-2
CASSQRVAGVGTGELFF
TGTGCCAGCAGCCAACGAGTAGCGGGAGTGGGCACCGGGGAGCTGTTTTTT
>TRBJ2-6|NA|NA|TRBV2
CASRGKGVAPNVLTF
TGTGCCAGCAGGGGAAAGGGGGTAGCGCCCAACGTCCTGACTTTC